This TCR beta chain was recorded in a study of T cell responses to AZD1222 COVID-19 vaccine. Study results and limitations: No day 14 peak samples; only post-peak repertoires were characterized. Spike regions recognized by vaccine-associated CD4 TCRs spanned the protein, led by 160-218 and 743-854. Two AZD1222 doses significantly raised spike-specific TCR breadth and depth over controls. Reportedly, close to half of spike-specific TCRs are directed against unmutated variant regions.

V was pared by 1 base and J by 5 bases, with 17 bases between. Germline values: CDR1 MDHEN, CDR2 SYDVKM. This CDR3 contains 17 residues. On this clone itself: Its antigen is still unknown.

Profiling relied on immunoSEQ multiplex PCR, and the TCRdb table lists in-frame clones only, not all of them. The sample shows 150,000 to 200,000 clones, more than 80% of them seen only once. The sequencing here drew on peripheral blood, taken on day 0 of AZD1222 vaccination. The clonotype was recovered from an adult in good health. The rearrangement joins TRBV28 to TRBJ2-2; D is possibly TRBD1 (5 bases). The CDR3 sequence: CASSLSMWGRETGELFF. In DNA, the CDR3 is TGTGCCAGCAGTTTATCAATGTGGGGCAGGGAAACCGGGGAGCTGTTTTTT.